The clone carrying this TCR beta chain has a count of ten or more. Its target is unknown. The sample is drawn from a study of breast tumors, draining lymph nodes, adjacent tissues. Whole-study results and caveats: Data fit most tumor T cells coming from lymph node, expanding in tumor.

Germline loops: CDR1 WNHNN, CDR2 SYGVQD (reference sequence). The V end lost 6 bases, the J end lost 5 bases, and 22 bases lay between the germline ends. This CDR3 has 17 residues. Axillary draining lymph nodes of breast cancer patients supplied the node samples. TCRdb re-derived calls from the multiplex PCR reads in MiXCR, one entry per CDR3 protein. The data contain approximately 130,000 distinct CDR3 sequences, around 20% of them singletons. Sequenced: axillary lymph node tissue. The genes are TRBV10-1 and TRBJ1-4; unclear D gene. The clonotype was recovered from a female donor with breast cancer. Some clones in this sample may be carry-over from other donors' samples. CDR3 nucleotide sequence: TGCGCCAGCAGATTTACGACACCTGTAGAATCAAATGAAAAACTGTTTTTT. As protein: CASRFTTPVESNEKLFF.